This paragraph reports one T cell receptor (beta chain). Its antigen is not identified. The authors ran a second PCR of about 6 to 11 cycles using a sample-barcoded 5' primer and a J-beta primer mix. All samples gave at least 2.5 million CDR3-containing paired-end reads. TCRdb called the 5' RACE reads again in MiXCR, with one record for every CDR3 protein. The sample records about 800,000 distinct CDR3 sequences, approximately 25% being singletons. The record originates from a study of blood T cells in healthy people across ages. The germline V gene has CDR1 KGHSH and CDR2 LQKENI. The length of the CDR3 is 15 residues. V lost 4 bases, J lost 0 bases, and 13 bases lay in between. Overall study findings and caveats: Naive T cell percentage and TCR beta diversity correlated strongly.

These same data were also listed under a study on T cells of mothers and their children. Per that paper: Inherited differences only slightly affect thymic shaping of TCR recombination output.

The chain recombines TRBV18 with TRBJ2-7; no clear D. The clonotype originates from a boy younger than 18 in good health. Material for sequencing was blood. CDR3 sequence reads: CASSREGPISYEQYF. For the CDR3, the DNA is TGTGCCAGCTCACGAGAAGGACCGATCTCCTACGAGCAGTACTTC.